The clone carrying this TCR beta chain has a handful of counts. Its antigen is not known. Primers for the PCR totalled 60 Vbeta and 13 Jbeta. Produced via immunoSEQ multiplex PCR; TCRdb's table is partial and in-frame only. The table shows around 100,000 clones, with 65% to 85% occurring only once. V lost 1 base and J lost 2, with 10 bases in between. Germline CDR1 reads SGHNT; CDR2 reads YYREEE (reference sequence). This CDR3 has 14 residues. These data belong to a study of cytomegalovirus exposure and HLA in healthy donors. The study, taken as a whole, reports: Further analysis, carried out later, found HLA-associated TCR beta chains more clonally expanded than equally common other chains. In a later analysis, TCR association rates varied by HLA locus: DRB1 most, HLA-C fewest. An observed cluster of highly shared sequence variants was recorded as a likely sequencing artifact.

This chain connects TRBV5-4 to TRBJ2-7; possibly TRBD2 for D (6 bases). The sample was PBMCs. This receptor was obtained from a woman between 55 and 75 years old in good health and CMV-seropositive. The CDR3: CASSLTGGAYEQYF. In DNA form, the CDR3 reads TGTGCCAGCAGCTTGACCGGAGGGGCCTACGAGCAGTACTTC.